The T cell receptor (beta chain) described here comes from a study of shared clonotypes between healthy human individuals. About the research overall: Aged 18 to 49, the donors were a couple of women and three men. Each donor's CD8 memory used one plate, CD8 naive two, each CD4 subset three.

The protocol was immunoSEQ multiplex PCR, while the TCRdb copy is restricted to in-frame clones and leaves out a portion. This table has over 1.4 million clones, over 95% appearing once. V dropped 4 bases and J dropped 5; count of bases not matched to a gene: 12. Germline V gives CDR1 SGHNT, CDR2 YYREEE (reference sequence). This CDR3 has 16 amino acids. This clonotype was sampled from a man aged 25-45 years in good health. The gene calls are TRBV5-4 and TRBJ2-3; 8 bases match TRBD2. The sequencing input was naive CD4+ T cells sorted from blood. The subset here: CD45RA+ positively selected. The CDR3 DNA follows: TGTGCCAGCAGCCCGGGAGGGGAGGGCCATGTAGATACGCAGTATTTT. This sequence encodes CASSPGGEGHVDTQYF.